These 3 T cell receptor beta chains were all obtained from the same sample, sequenced in a study of regulatory T cells in long-lasting Graves disease. Time point defined: newly diagnosed GD, antithyroid drugs for less than 3 months. PBMC RNA served as the TCR library source. With iRepertoire HTBI primers and Arm-PCR of CDR3 regions, TCR beta libraries were built. TCRdb re-called the multiplex PCR reads through MiXCR, storing one row per CDR3 protein. The table includes roughly 610,000 distinct CDR3 sequences, more than 15% detected once. These records were also assigned to another study, of T cells in Graves' hyperthyroidism and ophthalmopathy.

The sequenced sample was peripheral blood mononuclear cells (PBMCs), obtained at new diagnosis, from a patient treated with antithyroid drugs. The receptors stem from a man aged 18 to 30 with Graves disease.

In its sample, this clonotype was seen many times. The chain combines TRBV27 with TRBJ1-2, with D unclear. There are 13 residues in the CDR3. Between the trimmed V and J ends, which lost 7 bases and 7 bases, there was a span of 16 bases. CDR1 and CDR2 (germline): MNHEY, SMNVEV (reference sequence). CDR3 nucleotides: TGTGCCAGCAAGTTCCTCGGGGAAAGTGGCTACACCTTC. Protein product: CASKFLGESGYTF.

Ten or more counts support this clonotype. The gene calls are TRBV28 and TRBJ2-7; D is unclear. Trimming removed 1 base from V and 6 bases from J, with 7 bases in between. CDR3 size: 12 residues. Germline loops: CDR1 MDHEN, CDR2 SYDVKM. DNA for the CDR3: TGTGCCAGCAGTTTATTTCGGGTCGAGCAGTACTTC. Translating gives CASSLFRVEQYF.

This clonotype was observed at least ten times. The chain links TRBV12-5 to TRBJ1-1; D unresolved. This CDR3 comprises 13 residues. Trimming shortened V by 1 base and J by 1 base, and 4 bases separated the two germline ends. The germline gives CDR1 LGHNT, CDR2 FRNRAP. CDR3 DNA sequence: TGTGCTAGTGGTTTGGGGCAGAACACTGAAGCTTTCTTT. Its translation: CASGLGQNTEAFF. Full variable domain (remainder filled in from reference TRBV12-5 and TRBJ1-1): DARVTQTPRHKVTEMGQEVTMRCQPILGHNTVFWYRQTMMQGLELLAYFRNRAPLDDSGMPKDRFSAEMPDATLATLKIQPSEPRDSAVYFCASGLGQNTEAFFGQGTRLTVV.